This TCR beta chain was found in a study of blood T cells in healthy people across ages. Study summary: About one barcoded beta molecule was captured per two T cells (by template switching). Overall study findings and caveats: TCR beta diversity correlated strongly with naive T cell percentage. Per million T cells, TCR beta diversity dropped about linearly as age rose.

The germline V gene has CDR1 ENHRY and CDR2 SYGVKD. The CDR3 contains 14 residues. The trim removed 7 bases at V and 4 bases at J, leaving 4 bases unmatched. Using a J-beta primer mix together with a sample-barcoded 5' primer, a second PCR was run for about 6 to 11 cycles. Template switching added a 12-random-nucleotide identifier to every cDNA molecule. TCRdb independently ran MiXCR on the 5' RACE reads; one entry per CDR3 protein. The sample consists of about a million distinct CDR3 sequences, about 51% of them appearing once. A word on this clonotype: Its cognate antigen is unknown.

Sequenced material: blood. This TCR came from a woman aged 55 to 70 in good health. The chain combines TRBV10-3 with TRBJ1-3, with 10 bases matching TRBD1. This CDR3 reads CAIKGQGTGNTIYF. The CDR3 nucleotides read TGTGCCATCAAGGGACAGGGGACAGGAAACACCATATATTTT.